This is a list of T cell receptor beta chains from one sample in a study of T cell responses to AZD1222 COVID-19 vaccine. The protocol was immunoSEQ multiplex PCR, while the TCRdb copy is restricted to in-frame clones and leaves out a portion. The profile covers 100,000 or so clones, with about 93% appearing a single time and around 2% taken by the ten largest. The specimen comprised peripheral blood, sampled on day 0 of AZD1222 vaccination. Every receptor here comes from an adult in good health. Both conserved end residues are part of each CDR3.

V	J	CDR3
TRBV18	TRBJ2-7	CASSQSRDRISYEQYF
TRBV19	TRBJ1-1	CASSISGNTEAFF
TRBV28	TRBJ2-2	CASSFAGGLFF
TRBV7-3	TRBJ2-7	CASSLTGSSSSEQYF
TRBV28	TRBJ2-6	CASSYEGGANVLTF
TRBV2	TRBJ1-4	CASRRAGQANEKLFF
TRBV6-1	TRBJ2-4	CASSEYLAKNIQYF
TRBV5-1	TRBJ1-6	CASSLDRGHFNSPLHF
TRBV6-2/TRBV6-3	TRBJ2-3	CASSFSSDTQYF
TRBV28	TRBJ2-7	CASSARQYEQYF
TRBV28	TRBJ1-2	CASDDRVYGYTF
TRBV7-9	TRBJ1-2	CASRVNGQGGGYTF
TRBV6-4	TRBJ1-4	CASSERAGSDEKLFF
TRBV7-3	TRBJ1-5	CASSMGFNQPQHF
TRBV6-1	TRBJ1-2	CASSEALGQGGYGYTF
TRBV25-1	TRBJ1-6	CASSGTGNSPLHF
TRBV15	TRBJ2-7	CATSRDHPGRDYEQYF
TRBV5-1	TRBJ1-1	CASSLALATEAFF
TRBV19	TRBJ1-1	CASSIPRTGVTEAFF
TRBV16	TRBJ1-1	CASSPDPRGAEAFF
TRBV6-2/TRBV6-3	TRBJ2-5	CASSYEERHGETQYF
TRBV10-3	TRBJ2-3	CAISDFTDTQYF
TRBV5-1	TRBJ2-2	CASSLSPPQAGELFF
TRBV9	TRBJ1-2	CASSVATQGARGYTF
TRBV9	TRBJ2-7	CASSVGYTSSYEQYF
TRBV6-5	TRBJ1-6	CASSYSPTRRHSPLHF
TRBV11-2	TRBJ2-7	CASSSDYNTYEQYF
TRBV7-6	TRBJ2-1	CASSLVGLAGGPGEQFF
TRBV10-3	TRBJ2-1	CAISAIVGLAGSYNEQFF
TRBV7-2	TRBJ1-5	CASSRRRGRNQPQHF
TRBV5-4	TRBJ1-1	CASSLRTGRNTEAFF
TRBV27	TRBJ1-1	CAVAGGRMNTEAFF
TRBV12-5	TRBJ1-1	CASGLTGNTEAFF
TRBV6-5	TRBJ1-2	CASTPVAGLYGYTF
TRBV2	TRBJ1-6	CASMDRVRAPLHF
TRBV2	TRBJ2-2	CASSPFTGELFF
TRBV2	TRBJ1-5	CASSSQGPENQPQHF
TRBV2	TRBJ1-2	CASSYATGGYGYTF
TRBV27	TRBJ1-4	CASSLFGATLATNEKLFF
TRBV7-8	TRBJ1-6	CASTSHRGIGNSPLHF
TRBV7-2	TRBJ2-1	CASSPGGKRGGINEQFF
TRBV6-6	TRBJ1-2	CASSTRQGADYGYTF